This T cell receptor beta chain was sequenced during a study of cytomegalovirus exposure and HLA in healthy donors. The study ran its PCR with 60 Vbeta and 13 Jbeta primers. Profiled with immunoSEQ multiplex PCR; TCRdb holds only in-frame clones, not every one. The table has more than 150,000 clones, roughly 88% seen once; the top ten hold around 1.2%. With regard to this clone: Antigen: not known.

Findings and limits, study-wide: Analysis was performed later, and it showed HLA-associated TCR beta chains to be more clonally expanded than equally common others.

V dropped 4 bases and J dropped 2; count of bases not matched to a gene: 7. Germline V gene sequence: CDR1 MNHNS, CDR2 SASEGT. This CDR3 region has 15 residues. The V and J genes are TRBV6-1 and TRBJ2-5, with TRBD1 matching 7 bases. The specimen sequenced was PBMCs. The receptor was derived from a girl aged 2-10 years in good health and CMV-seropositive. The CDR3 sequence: CASSAWDSQQETQYF. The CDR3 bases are TGTGCCAGCAGTGCCTGGGACAGCCAGCAAGAGACCCAGTACTTC.